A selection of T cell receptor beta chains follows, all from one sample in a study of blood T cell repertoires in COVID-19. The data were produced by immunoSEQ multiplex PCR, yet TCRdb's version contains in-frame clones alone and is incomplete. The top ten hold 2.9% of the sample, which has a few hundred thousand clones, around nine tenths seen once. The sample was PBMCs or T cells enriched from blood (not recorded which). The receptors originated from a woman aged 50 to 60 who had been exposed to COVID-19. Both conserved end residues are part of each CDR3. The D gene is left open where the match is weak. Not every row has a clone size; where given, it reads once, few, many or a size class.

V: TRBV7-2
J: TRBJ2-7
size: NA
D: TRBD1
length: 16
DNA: TGTGCCAGCAGCTCCGCCCCGGGGGACAGGGGATACGAGCAGTACTTC
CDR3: CASSSAPGDRGYEQYF

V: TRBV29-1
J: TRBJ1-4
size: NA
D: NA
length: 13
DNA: TGCAGCGTTGTGGAGGGCCCTAATGAAAAACTGTTTTTT
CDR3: CSVVEGPNEKLFF

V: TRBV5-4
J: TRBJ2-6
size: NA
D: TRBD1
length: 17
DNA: TGTGCCAGCAGCGCTAAGAGGACAGGGTCTGGGGCCAACGTCCTGACTTTC
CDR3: CASSAKRTGSGANVLTF

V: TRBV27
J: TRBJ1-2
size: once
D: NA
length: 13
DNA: TGTGCCAGCAGTTTATCTCTTGGAGGTGGCTACACCTTC
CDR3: CASSLSLGGGYTF

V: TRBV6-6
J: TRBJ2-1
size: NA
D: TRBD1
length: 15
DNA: TGTGCCAGCAGTTTTGTAGGGACAGCTTACAATGAGCAGTTCTTC
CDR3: CASSFVGTAYNEQFF

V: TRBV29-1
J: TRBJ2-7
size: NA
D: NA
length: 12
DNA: TGCAGCGTTGGTCAGGGCGTCTACGAGCAGTACTTC
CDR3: CSVGQGVYEQYF

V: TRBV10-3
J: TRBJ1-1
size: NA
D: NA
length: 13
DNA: TGTGCCATCAGGGACAGTCAAGGCACTGAAGCTTTCTTT
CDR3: CAIRDSQGTEAFF

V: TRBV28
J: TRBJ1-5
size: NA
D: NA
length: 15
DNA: TGTGCCAGCAGTTTAAGACGACAGGGCAATCAGCCCCAGCATTTT
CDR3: CASSLRRQGNQPQHF

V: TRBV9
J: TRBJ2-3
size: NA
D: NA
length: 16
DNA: TGTGCCAGCAGCGTTGGGGCTAGCGAAAGCACAGATACGCAGTATTTT
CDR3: CASSVGASESTDTQYF

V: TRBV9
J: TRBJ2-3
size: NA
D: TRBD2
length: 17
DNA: TGTGCCAGCAGCGTTAGCGGCAGCGGGGGGAGGTCAGATACGCAGTATTTT
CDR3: CASSVSGSGGRSDTQYF

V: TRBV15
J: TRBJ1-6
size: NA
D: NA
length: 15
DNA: TGTGCCACCAGCAGTGACGGACTACCTAATTCACCCCTCCACTTT
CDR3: CATSSDGLPNSPLHF

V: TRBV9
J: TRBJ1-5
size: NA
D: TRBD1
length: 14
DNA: TGTGCCAGCAGCGAGGGACAGGGTAGCCAGCCCCAGCATTTT
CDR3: CASSEGQGSQPQHF

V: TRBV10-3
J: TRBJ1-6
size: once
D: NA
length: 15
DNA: TGTGCCATCAGTGATCCGACAGATTATAATTCACCCCTCCACTTT
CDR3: CAISDPTDYNSPLHF

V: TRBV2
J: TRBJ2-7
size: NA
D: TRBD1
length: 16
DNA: TGTGCCAGCAGTGAAACCTCGACAGGGACCACCTACGAGCAGTACTTC
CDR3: CASSETSTGTTYEQYF

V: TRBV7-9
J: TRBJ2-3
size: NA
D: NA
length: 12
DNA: TGTGCCAGCAGCTTATTCATGGATACGCAGTATTTT
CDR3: CASSLFMDTQYF

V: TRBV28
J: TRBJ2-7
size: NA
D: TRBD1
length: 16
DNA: TGTGCCAGCAGTCTGACCGGGACAGGGGGCCGATACGAGCAGTACTTC
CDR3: CASSLTGTGGRYEQYF

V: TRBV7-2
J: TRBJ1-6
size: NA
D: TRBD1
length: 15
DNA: TGTGCCAGCAGCTTCCGGGACAGGTTATATTCACCCCTCCACTTT
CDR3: CASSFRDRLYSPLHF

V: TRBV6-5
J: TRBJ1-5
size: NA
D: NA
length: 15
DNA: TGTGCCAGCAGTCTCGGGACTCTGGTTTATCAGCCCCAGCATTTT
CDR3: CASSLGTLVYQPQHF

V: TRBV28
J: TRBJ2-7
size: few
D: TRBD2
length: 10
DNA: TGTGCCAGCAAGCGGGGCGAGCAGTACTTC
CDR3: CASKRGEQYF